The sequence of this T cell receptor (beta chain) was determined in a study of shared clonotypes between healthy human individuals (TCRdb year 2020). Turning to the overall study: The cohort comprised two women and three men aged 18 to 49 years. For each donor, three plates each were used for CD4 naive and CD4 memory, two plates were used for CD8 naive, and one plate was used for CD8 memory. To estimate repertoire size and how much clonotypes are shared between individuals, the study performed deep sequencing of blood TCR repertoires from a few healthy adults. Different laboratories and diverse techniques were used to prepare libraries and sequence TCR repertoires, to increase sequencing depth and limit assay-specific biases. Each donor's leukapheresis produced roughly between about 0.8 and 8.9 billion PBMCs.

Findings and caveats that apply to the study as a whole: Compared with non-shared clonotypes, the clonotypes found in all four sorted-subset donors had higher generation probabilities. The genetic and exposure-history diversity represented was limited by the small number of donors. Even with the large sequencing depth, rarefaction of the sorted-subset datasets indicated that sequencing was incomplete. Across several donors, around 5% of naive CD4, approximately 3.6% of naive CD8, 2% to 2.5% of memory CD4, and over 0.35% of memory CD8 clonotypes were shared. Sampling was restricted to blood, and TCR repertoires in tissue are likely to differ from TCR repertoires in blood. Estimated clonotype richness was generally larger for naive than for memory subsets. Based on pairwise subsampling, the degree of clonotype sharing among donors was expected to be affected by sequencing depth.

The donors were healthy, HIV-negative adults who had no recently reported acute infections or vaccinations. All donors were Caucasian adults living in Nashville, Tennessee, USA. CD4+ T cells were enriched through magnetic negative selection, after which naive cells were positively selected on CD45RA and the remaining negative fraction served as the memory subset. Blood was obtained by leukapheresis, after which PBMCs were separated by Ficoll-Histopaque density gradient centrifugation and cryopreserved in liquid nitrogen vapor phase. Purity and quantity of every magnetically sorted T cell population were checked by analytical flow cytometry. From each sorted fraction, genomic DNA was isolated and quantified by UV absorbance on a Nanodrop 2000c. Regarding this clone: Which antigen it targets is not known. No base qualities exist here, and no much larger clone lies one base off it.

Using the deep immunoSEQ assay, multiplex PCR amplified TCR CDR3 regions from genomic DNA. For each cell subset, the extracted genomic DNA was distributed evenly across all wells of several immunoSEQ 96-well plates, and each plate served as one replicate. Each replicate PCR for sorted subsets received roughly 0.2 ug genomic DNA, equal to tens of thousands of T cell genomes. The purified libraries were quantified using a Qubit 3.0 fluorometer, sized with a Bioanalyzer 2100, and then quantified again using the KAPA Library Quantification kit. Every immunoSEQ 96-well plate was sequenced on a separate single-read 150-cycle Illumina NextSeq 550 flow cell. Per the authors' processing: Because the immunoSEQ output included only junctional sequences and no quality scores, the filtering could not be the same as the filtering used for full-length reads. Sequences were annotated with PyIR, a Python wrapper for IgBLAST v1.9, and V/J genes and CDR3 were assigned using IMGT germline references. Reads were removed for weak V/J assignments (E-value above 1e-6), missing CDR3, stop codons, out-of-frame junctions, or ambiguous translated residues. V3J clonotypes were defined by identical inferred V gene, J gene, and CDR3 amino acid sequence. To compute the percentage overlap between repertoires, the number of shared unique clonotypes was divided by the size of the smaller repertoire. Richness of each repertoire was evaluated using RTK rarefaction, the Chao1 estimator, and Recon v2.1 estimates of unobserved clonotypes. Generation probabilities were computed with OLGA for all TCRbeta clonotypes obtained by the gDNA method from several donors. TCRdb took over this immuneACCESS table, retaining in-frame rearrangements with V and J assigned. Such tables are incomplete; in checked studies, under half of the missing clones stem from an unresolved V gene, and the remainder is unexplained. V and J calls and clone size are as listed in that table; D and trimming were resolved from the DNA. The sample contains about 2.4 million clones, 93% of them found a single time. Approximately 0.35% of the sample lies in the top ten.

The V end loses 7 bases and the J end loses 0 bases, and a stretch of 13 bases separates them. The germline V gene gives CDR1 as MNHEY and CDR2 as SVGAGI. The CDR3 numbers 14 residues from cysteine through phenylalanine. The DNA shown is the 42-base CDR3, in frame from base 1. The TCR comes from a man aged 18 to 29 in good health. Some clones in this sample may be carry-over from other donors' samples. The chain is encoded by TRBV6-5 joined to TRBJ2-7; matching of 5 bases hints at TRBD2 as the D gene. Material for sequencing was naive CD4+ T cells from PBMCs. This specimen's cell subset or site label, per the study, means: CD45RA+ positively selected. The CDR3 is CASTRTSTSYEQYF. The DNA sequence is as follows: TGTGCCAGCACCCGGACTTCTACCTCCTACGAGCAGTACTTC.